The following is a T cell receptor (beta chain) sequence with its context. This clonotype was seen repeatedly, ten times or more. Its antigen target is currently unknown. No clone much larger than this one lies a single base away; base qualities are absent. Sequencer: Illumina HiSeq 2500. Quantitative 5'-RACE with molecular barcodes was used to prepare TCR beta libraries. As for how the authors treated the data: To identify disease-linked TCR variants, a new computational method was used, one built on a probabilistic model of VDJ rearrangement. TCRdb reprocessing: public reads trimmed at Q25 with fastp, clones called with MiXCR, in-frame beta chains kept. Entries that share a CDR3 protein sequence are merged under the most common genes and DNA. TCRdb assigned the V and J calls; the authors' analysis was not used. A total of 200,000 to 250,000 distinct CDR3 sequences appear in this sample, about 7.3% of them only once. 14% of the sample belongs to the ten largest clones.

This sample was taken from a study of CD8 T cells in ankylosing spondylitis (dated by TCRdb to 2015 to 2018). For the study in its entirety: The study profiled T cell receptor beta repertoires in healthy donors and ankylosing spondylitis patients to find disease-linked TCR variants. The full study cohort comprised 20 to 25 ankylosing spondylitis patients and approximately 100 healthy donors. Peripheral blood samples were taken, and synovial fluid was additionally collected from ankylosing spondylitis patients.

What the authors observed across the whole study: Some motif variants had previously been reported in the synovial fluid and blood of reactive arthritis patients, which suggests shared mechanisms of disease initiation. The disease-linked clones were reported as significantly enriched in matched synovial fluid samples from ankylosing spondylitis patients. The disease-linked clones had a CD8+ phenotype and were found at relatively low frequencies in peripheral blood. Blood from ankylosing spondylitis patients appeared to be characterized by a TCR beta motif composed of eight highly homologous amino acid variants.

CDR1 MNHEY and CDR2 SMNVEV were looked up in the germline V gene (reference sequence). Trimming takes 5 bases from V and 7 bases from J, and the germline ends sit 11 bases apart. Taken from cysteine to phenylalanine, the CDR3 has 13 residues. Left in the record is the CDR3 DNA by itself, 39 bases read in frame from the first base. The sample was blood, either unsorted or a sorted T cell fraction (not recorded which). The chain was built from TRBV27 and TRBJ1-4, with the D gene not clear enough to name. The origin of this receptor is a male donor with ankylosing spondylitis. Here the CDR3 is given as CASSRNSGEKLFF. The base sequence is TGTGCCAGCAGTCGGAACAGCGGTGAAAAACTGTTTTTT. Reference TRBV27 and TRBJ1-4 proteins supply the regions before and after the CDR3; the full variable domain is: EAQVTQNPRYLITVTGKKLTVTCSQNMNHEYMSWYRQDPGLGLRQIYYSMNVEVTDKGDVPEGYKVSRKEKRNFPLILESPSPNQTSLYFCASSRNSGEKLFFGSGTQLSVL.